These T cell receptor beta chains were read from a single sample in a study of response to subunit inactivated influenza vaccine. TCRdb passed the RT-PCR reads through MiXCR, listing each CDR3 protein once. The table shows hundreds of thousands of distinct CDR3 sequences, with roughly 10% occurring only once. This sample also belongs to another study, concerning T cells expressing NK-cell markers.

The sequencing used PBMCs from blood, collected on the day of vaccination. The source is a man aged 45-65 years who received an inactivated influenza vaccine. CDR3s include the opening cysteine and the closing phenylalanine or tryptophan. D genes are given only for firm matches. The size of a clone is reported for some rows only, either as once, few or many, or as a class for expanded clones.

J: TRBJ2-3; D: TRBD2; V: TRBV5-4; size: -; DNA: TGTGCCAGCAGCGGGGGGACTAGCGGGGGATCAGATACGCAGTATTTT; CDR3: CASSGGTSGGSDTQYF
J: TRBJ1-6; D: -; V: TRBV6-2/TRBV6-3; size: few; DNA: TGTGCCAGCAGTTACCAGAACTCGGGGCTTTCACCCCTCCACTTT; CDR3: CASSYQNSGLSPLHF
J: TRBJ1-1; D: -; V: TRBV20-1; size: few; DNA: TGCAGTGCTAGCTCTGCGTCTCGGACTGAAGCTTTCTTT; CDR3: CSASSASRTEAFF
J: TRBJ2-7; D: -; V: TRBV15; size: few; DNA: TGTGCCACCAGCAGAGATCCCGGGGGCTCCTACGAGCAGTACTTC; CDR3: CATSRDPGGSYEQYF
J: TRBJ2-3; D: -; V: TRBV4-1; size: few; DNA: TGCGCCAGCAGCCAAGACCCTCGGGGTTTGGGCACAGATACGCAGTATTTT; CDR3: CASSQDPRGLGTDTQYF
J: TRBJ2-7; D: -; V: TRBV10-3; size: few; DNA: TGTGCCATCAGTGACGACACTTCTCTCTTATACGAGCAGTACTTC; CDR3: CAISDDTSLLYEQYF
J: TRBJ2-1; D: TRBD2; V: TRBV13; size: -; DNA: TGTGCCAGCAGCGAAACTAGCGGGGAGGATGAGCAGTTCTTC; CDR3: CASSETSGEDEQFF
J: TRBJ2-7; D: -; V: TRBV20-1; size: -; DNA: TGCAGTGCGAAGGGGCGACAGGACTACGAGCAGTACTTC; CDR3: CSAKGRQDYEQYF
J: TRBJ2-3; D: TRBD2; V: TRBV18; size: few; DNA: TGTGCCAGCTCACGGGCAGCGGGAGGAGATACGCAGTATTTT; CDR3: CASSRAAGGDTQYF
J: TRBJ1-6; D: -; V: TRBV3-1; size: -; DNA: TGTGCCAGCAGCCAACGGCAGCCCCCCCTCCACTTT; CDR3: CASSQRQPPLHF
J: TRBJ2-1; D: TRBD2; V: TRBV5-1; size: -; DNA: TGCGCCAGCAGCCCCAGCGGGGGAGGTAACTACAATGAGCAGTTCTTC; CDR3: CASSPSGGGNYNEQFF
J: TRBJ2-1; D: TRBD2; V: TRBV5-1; size: few; DNA: TGCGCCAGCAGCTGGGTGACAGGACTAGCGGGGTACAATGAGCAGTTCTTC; CDR3: CASSWVTGLAGYNEQFF
J: TRBJ2-7; D: -; V: TRBV28; size: few; DNA: TGTGCCAGCAGTCCCCCCAAATTGGGGGCCTACGAGCAGTACTTC; CDR3: CASSPPKLGAYEQYF
J: TRBJ2-7; D: TRBD1; V: TRBV5-1; size: few; DNA: TGCGCCAGCAGCACCGGACAGGCGGGCGAGCAGTACTTC; CDR3: CASSTGQAGEQYF
J: TRBJ2-3; D: -; V: TRBV28; size: few; DNA: TGTGCCAGCAGTGGTACTAGCTTCTACACAGATACGCAGTATTTT; CDR3: CASSGTSFYTDTQYF
J: TRBJ2-1; D: TRBD2; V: TRBV6-4; size: -; DNA: TGTGCCAGCAGTTGGGCGCCTAGCGGAGATTACAATGAGCAGTTCTTC; CDR3: CASSWAPSGDYNEQFF
J: TRBJ2-3; D: -; V: TRBV9; size: few; DNA: TGTGCCAGCAGCGTAGGTGGTTTCGGGACAGATACGCAGTATTTT; CDR3: CASSVGGFGTDTQYF
J: TRBJ2-1; D: TRBD1; V: TRBV3-1; size: -; DNA: TGTGCCAGCAGCCAAAGCCCGGGACAGACCAATGAGCAGTTCTTC; CDR3: CASSQSPGQTNEQFF
J: TRBJ2-7; D: -; V: TRBV30; size: few; DNA: TGTGCCTGGAGTGTATCCTACGAGCAGTACTTC; CDR3: CAWSVSYEQYF
J: TRBJ2-2; D: TRBD1; V: TRBV28; size: -; DNA: TGTGCCAGCAGAGGGACAGGGAGGGCCGGGGAGCTGTTTTTT; CDR3: CASRGTGRAGELFF
J: TRBJ2-1; D: TRBD2; V: TRBV4-2; size: many; DNA: TGTGCCAGCAGCCTACTAGCGGGGGGATCTGATGAGCAGTTCTTC; CDR3: CASSLLAGGSDEQFF
J: TRBJ2-3; D: -; V: TRBV20-1; size: few; DNA: TGCAGTGCTGGGGGCGCAGGGACAGATACGCAGTATTTT; CDR3: CSAGGAGTDTQYF
J: TRBJ2-6; D: -; V: TRBV2; size: few; DNA: TGTGCCAGCAGTGGCGGCTCCTCCTCTGGGGCCAACGTCCTGACTTTC; CDR3: CASSGGSSSGANVLTF
J: TRBJ2-7; D: TRBD1; V: TRBV7-2; size: few; DNA: TGTGCCAGCAGCTTAGTGGGACAGGGGCCGATTTACGAGCAGTACTTC; CDR3: CASSLVGQGPIYEQYF
J: TRBJ1-2; D: -; V: TRBV24-1; size: few; DNA: TGTGCCACCAGTGATGTCCGGGACCATGGCTACACCTTC; CDR3: CATSDVRDHGYTF
J: TRBJ2-1; D: -; V: TRBV7-2; size: -; DNA: TGTGCCAGCAACCCGAGGACTCGAAACAATGAGCAGTTCTTC; CDR3: CASNPRTRNNEQFF
J: TRBJ2-5; D: TRBD2; V: TRBV9; size: few; DNA: TGTGCCAGCAGCGTAGGGGCTAGCGGGAAAGAGACCCAGTACTTC; CDR3: CASSVGASGKETQYF
J: TRBJ2-4; D: -; V: TRBV18; size: few; DNA: TGTGCCAGCTCACCAATAGGTGAACACGGACTCATAGCCAAAAACATTCAGTACTTC; CDR3: CASSPIGEHGLIAKNIQYF
J: TRBJ2-3; D: TRBD2; V: TRBV10-3; size: -; DNA: TGTGCCATCAGCAGAGGGACTAGCGGGGACACAGATACGCAGTATTTT; CDR3: CAISRGTSGDTDTQYF
J: TRBJ2-5; D: TRBD1; V: TRBV5-1; size: -; DNA: TGCGCCAGCGGCTGGGGGACAGGGCGAGAGACCCAGTACTTC; CDR3: CASGWGTGRETQYF
J: TRBJ1-6; D: -; V: TRBV5-1; size: -; DNA: TGCGCCAGCAGTCCGTCTCGACCGAATTCACCCCTCCACTTT; CDR3: CASSPSRPNSPLHF
J: TRBJ2-7; D: -; V: TRBV7-9; size: -; DNA: TGTGCCAGCAGCTTAACAGGTTCACGTAACGAGCAGTACTTC; CDR3: CASSLTGSRNEQYF
J: TRBJ2-3; D: TRBD2; V: TRBV20-1; size: -; DNA: TGCAGTGCTAGAGAAGCGGGGCCGACAGATACGCAGTATTTT; CDR3: CSAREAGPTDTQYF
J: TRBJ1-6; D: -; V: TRBV20-1; size: -; DNA: TGCAGTGCTAGAAGGAGAGTAGGGAGCTCCTATAATTCACCCCTCCACTTT; CDR3: CSARRRVGSSYNSPLHF
J: TRBJ2-1; D: TRBD2; V: TRBV15; size: few; DNA: TGTGCCACCAGCAAAGCAAGACTAGCGGGAGACCATGAGCAGTTCTTC; CDR3: CATSKARLAGDHEQFF
J: TRBJ1-5; D: -; V: TRBV20-1; size: -; DNA: TGCAGTGCTTCAGGGTGGAAGACGTGGCCCTACAATCAGCCCCAGCATTTT; CDR3: CSASGWKTWPYNQPQHF
J: TRBJ1-3; D: -; V: TRBV20-1; size: many; DNA: TGCAGTGCCTCCAGACAGGCCTCTGGAAACACCATATATTTT; CDR3: CSASRQASGNTIYF
J: TRBJ1-1; D: -; V: TRBV9; size: -; DNA: TGTGCCAGCAGCGTAGTGACGGAAAGTGAAGCTTTCTTT; CDR3: CASSVVTESEAFF
J: TRBJ2-1; D: -; V: TRBV11-3; size: -; DNA: TGTGCCAGCAGCTTAGGATTGGTGGTATACAATGAGCAGTTCTTC; CDR3: CASSLGLVVYNEQFF
J: TRBJ2-3; D: -; V: TRBV7-2; size: -; DNA: TGTGCCAGCAGCTTAGTTATGGGCAGGGCGGATACGCAGTATTTT; CDR3: CASSLVMGRADTQYF
J: TRBJ2-3; D: -; V: TRBV19; size: -; DNA: TGTGCCAGTAGTATAGGGGGAAGGGGGTCTACGCAGTATTTT; CDR3: CASSIGGRGSTQYF
J: TRBJ2-7; D: TRBD1; V: TRBV5-1; size: few; DNA: TGCGCCAGCAGCTTGGCGACCGGGACAGGTCTAGTCCACGAGCAGTACTTC; CDR3: CASSLATGTGLVHEQYF
J: TRBJ2-1; D: -; V: TRBV7-2; size: many; DNA: TGTGCCAGCAGCTTAGCCGGGTTGAACAATGAGCAGTTCTTC; CDR3: CASSLAGLNNEQFF
J: TRBJ2-2; D: -; V: TRBV29-1; size: many; DNA: TGCAGCGTTGAAGATGTCCAGGGAAACACCGGGGAGCTGTTTTTT; CDR3: CSVEDVQGNTGELFF
J: TRBJ2-5; D: -; V: TRBV5-1; size: -; DNA: TGCGCCAGCAGCTTGGGCCCGTCCGGGGGTAGGGAGACCCAGTACTTC; CDR3: CASSLGPSGGRETQYF
J: TRBJ1-2; D: -; V: TRBV11-2; size: few; DNA: TGTGCCAGCAGCTTAGATGGTCGTACAGGGAGGCCGCACGGTTCTCTAATTTATGGCTACACCTTC; CDR3: CASSLDGRTGRPHGSLIYGYTF
J: TRBJ1-1; D: -; V: TRBV4-3; size: many; DNA: TGCGCCAGCAGCCAAGATGCACTGAAAAGTGTTGAAGCTTTCTTT; CDR3: CASSQDALKSVEAFF
J: TRBJ2-4; D: TRBD2; V: TRBV4-3; size: few; DNA: TGCGCCAGCAGCCAGACCGGCGGGAGTTTTGCCAAAAACATTCAGTACTTC; CDR3: CASSQTGGSFAKNIQYF
J: TRBJ2-5; D: -; V: TRBV9; size: -; DNA: TGTGCCAGCAGCGTAGCGGGCGGGGCAGGGGTAGAGACCCAGTACTTC; CDR3: CASSVAGGAGVETQYF
J: TRBJ2-2; D: -; V: TRBV4-2; size: -; DNA: TGTGCCAGCAGCCAAGATTCGGTCAGGGCGTCACCCGGGGAGCTGTTTTTT; CDR3: CASSQDSVRASPGELFF
J: TRBJ1-1; D: -; V: TRBV6-2/TRBV6-3; size: -; DNA: TGTGCCAGCAGTTACTCGTACAGGACGAACACTGAAGCTTTCTTT; CDR3: CASSYSYRTNTEAFF
J: TRBJ2-3; D: TRBD2; V: TRBV20-1; size: many; DNA: TGCAGTGCGCAGGGGGGACTAGCGGGGGGGCCGCAGTATTTT; CDR3: CSAQGGLAGGPQYF
J: TRBJ2-2; D: TRBD1; V: TRBV28; size: few; DNA: TGTGCCAGCAGTTTAATGGGACAGTACACCGGGGAGCTGTTTTTT; CDR3: CASSLMGQYTGELFF
J: TRBJ2-2; D: TRBD2; V: TRBV4-2; size: -; DNA: TGTGCCAGCAGCCAACCGGGAGGGCCGGGCACCGGGGAGCTGTTTTTT; CDR3: CASSQPGGPGTGELFF
J: TRBJ2-5; D: -; V: TRBV20-1; size: few; DNA: TGCAGTGCTAGAGATCTTCTGGCTCGGGGAGAGACCCAGTACTTC; CDR3: CSARDLLARGETQYF
J: TRBJ1-5; D: -; V: TRBV6-5; size: many; DNA: TGTGCCAGCAGTTATAGGGGGGATCAGCCCCAGCATTTT; CDR3: CASSYRGDQPQHF
J: TRBJ2-5; D: -; V: TRBV11-2; size: few; DNA: TGTGCCATTACGGCTAGCGAATTTGGGACCCAGTACTTC; CDR3: CAITASEFGTQYF
J: TRBJ2-1; D: TRBD2; V: TRBV11-1; size: many; DNA: TGTGCCAGCAGCTTAGCTAAGAGGAATAGCGGGGTCTCCTACAATGAGCAGTTCTTC; CDR3: CASSLAKRNSGVSYNEQFF